These T cell receptor beta chains were read from a single sample in a study of response to subunit inactivated influenza vaccine. TCRdb processed the RT-PCR reads anew with MiXCR; each CDR3 protein has one entry. The sample lists 600,000 to 850,000 distinct CDR3 sequences, 14% occurring once. The source material was PBMCs from blood, sampled 14 to 15 days before vaccination. These receptors came from a man in his fifties who received an inactivated influenza vaccine. Both conserved end residues are part of each CDR3. A D gene is named only where the DNA matches it firmly. Clone size is not always given. Where it is, it says once, few, many or a class for expanded clones.

D gene,J gene,CDR3 length,clone size,V gene,CDR3 DNA,CDR3 protein
-,TRBJ1-2,13,-,TRBV7-9,TGTGCCAGCAGCAAGGGCCCCACTAGTGGCTACACCTTC,CASSKGPTSGYTF
-,TRBJ2-1,15,once,TRBV9,TGTGCCAGCAGCGTAGTAGGTAGGCTGGGCAATGAGCAGTTCTTC,CASSVVGRLGNEQFF
-,TRBJ2-6,16,-,TRBV23-1,TGCGCCGGTGGGGTTGGAGAATTATCTGGGGCCAACGTCCTGACTTTC,CAGGVGELSGANVLTF
TRBD1,TRBJ1-1,13,-,TRBV7-9,TGTGCCAGCAGCTTCGGACAGGGGCCTGAAGCTTTCTTT,CASSFGQGPEAFF
TRBD2,TRBJ2-1,15,few,TRBV27,TGTGCCAGCACCTTCGGGACTAGCGGGTACAATGAGCAGTTCTTC,CASTFGTSGYNEQFF
-,TRBJ2-3,16,-,TRBV18,TGTGCCAGCTCATCGGGGATGGCAGGGGGCACAGATACGCAGTATTTT,CASSSGMAGGTDTQYF
-,TRBJ2-5,13,few,TRBV15,TGTGCCACCAGCAGAGAGGGAAGGGAGACCCAGTACTTC,CATSREGRETQYF
-,TRBJ1-4,15,few,TRBV5-5,TGTGCCAGCAGCTGGGGACCCTCAGGGAATGAAAAACTGTTTTTT,CASSWGPSGNEKLFF
TRBD2,TRBJ2-2,13,-,TRBV30,TGTGCCCGGACTAGCGGGAACACCGGGGAGCTGTTTTTT,CARTSGNTGELFF
TRBD1,TRBJ1-4,14,-,TRBV9,TGTGCCAGCAGCCTGACAGGGATAAATGAAAAACTGTTTTTT,CASSLTGINEKLFF
TRBD1,TRBJ1-2,15,many,TRBV28,TGTGCCAGCAGTCGTTGGACAGGGGGTAACTATGGCTACACCTTC,CASSRWTGGNYGYTF
TRBD1,TRBJ2-2,17,few,TRBV6-2/TRBV6-3,TGTGCCAGCAGTTACTCCGTGACAGGGGTTATCATCGGGGAGCTGTTTTTT,CASSYSVTGVIIGELFF
-,TRBJ2-4,14,few,TRBV20-1,TGCAGTGCTAGAGATTTGGGAAGGGGGAACATTCAGTACTTC,CSARDLGRGNIQYF
-,TRBJ2-4,14,-,TRBV29-1,TGCAGCGTTGCCTCAGGGGCAGGGGGGAACATTCAGTACTTC,CSVASGAGGNIQYF
-,TRBJ2-7,15,few,TRBV9,TGTGCCAGCAGCCCAATCGCCGACAGTCCCTACGAGCAGTACTTC,CASSPIADSPYEQYF
-,TRBJ2-3,12,-,TRBV7-9,TGTGCCGTACCGCTCTGGCCAGATACGCAGTATTTT,CAVPLWPDTQYF
TRBD2,TRBJ2-7,15,few,TRBV27,TGTGCCAGCAGTTACGGGACTAGCAGGCCCTACGAGCAGTACTTC,CASSYGTSRPYEQYF
TRBD1,TRBJ1-2,16,-,TRBV7-9,TGTGCCAGCAGCTCATTACAGGGGGCGTTTGACTATGGCTACACCTTC,CASSSLQGAFDYGYTF
-,TRBJ2-5,15,once,TRBV7-8,TGTGCCAGCAGCTTACGAAGTCAAAGACAAGAGACCCAGTACTTC,CASSLRSQRQETQYF
TRBD2,TRBJ2-3,15,-,TRBV20-1,TGCAGTGCTAGGCGGCTAGCGGGAGGGGGAGATACGCAGTATTTT,CSARRLAGGGDTQYF
TRBD1,TRBJ1-1,14,few,TRBV3-1,TGTGCCAGCAGCTACGGACAGGGAACCACTGAAGCTTTCTTT,CASSYGQGTTEAFF
TRBD2,TRBJ2-3,18,-,TRBV4-2,TGTGCCAGCAGCCAACTCTGGACTAGCGGGGCTAGCACAGATACGCAGTATTTT,CASSQLWTSGASTDTQYF
-,TRBJ2-5,15,few,TRBV20-1,TGCAGTGCTAGAGATGTGTCAGGGAGAGGGGAGACCCAGTACTTC,CSARDVSGRGETQYF
-,TRBJ1-1,13,many,TRBV29-1,TGCAGCGTTGAGGGTCAGGGGAACACTGAAGCTTTCTTT,CSVEGQGNTEAFF
-,TRBJ2-3,15,few,TRBV5-1,TGCGCCAGCAGCTTGAGGCCAGGTAGCACAGATACGCAGTATTTT,CASSLRPGSTDTQYF
-,TRBJ1-1,13,many,TRBV12-3/TRBV12-4,TGTGCCAGCAGTTTTGCACGGATAACTGAAGCTTTCTTT,CASSFARITEAFF
-,TRBJ1-2,12,many,TRBV5-6,TGTGCCAGCAGCTTACCCGAGACAGGCTACACCTTC,CASSLPETGYTF
-,TRBJ2-6,16,few,TRBV19,TGTGCCAGCAGACACGCGAGACTTGCTGGGGCCAACGTCCTGACTTTC,CASRHARLAGANVLTF
TRBD1,TRBJ1-1,17,-,TRBV6-1,TGTGCCAGCAGAACCTTACTCCGGGACAGGCTGAACACTGAAGCTTTCTTT,CASRTLLRDRLNTEAFF
TRBD2,TRBJ2-5,15,-,TRBV14,TGTGCCAGCAGCCCGCCACGGACTAGAGCAGGGACCCAGTACTTC,CASSPPRTRAGTQYF
TRBD2,TRBJ2-5,17,few,TRBV28,TGTGCCAGCAGTTCCCCCTCTCGCGGGAGAGTAAGAGAGACCCAGTACTTC,CASSSPSRGRVRETQYF
TRBD2,TRBJ2-3,15,-,TRBV10-3,TGTGCCACCTCCTCTAGCGGGGTCGGCACAGATACGCAGTATTTT,CATSSSGVGTDTQYF
-,TRBJ2-7,11,many,TRBV3-1,TGTGCCAGCAGCCAGGGACTCGAGCAGTACTTC,CASSQGLEQYF
-,TRBJ2-7,15,few,TRBV2,TGTGCCAGCAGTGATAGCAACCGAGGTTCCTACGAGCAGTACTTC,CASSDSNRGSYEQYF
-,TRBJ2-5,13,-,TRBV5-1,TGCGCCAGCAGGTTAAAGGGGGGGGAGACCCAGTACTTC,CASRLKGGETQYF
-,TRBJ1-2,13,-,TRBV12-3/TRBV12-4,TGTGCCAGCACCCTGACACGTAACTATGGCTACACCTTC,CASTLTRNYGYTF
-,TRBJ2-2,15,few,TRBV5-1,TGCGCCAGCAGCTGGAGACAGCCGTTTGGAGGGGAGCTGTTTTTT,CASSWRQPFGGELFF
TRBD2,TRBJ2-5,15,few,TRBV4-1,TGCGCCAGCAGCCAAGTTAGCGGGAGTGGGGAGACCCAGTACTTC,CASSQVSGSGETQYF
-,TRBJ2-3,15,-,TRBV24-1,TGTGCCACCAGTGCCAGGAGCGGTTACTTAGATACGCAGTATTTT,CATSARSGYLDTQYF
-,TRBJ2-4,15,-,TRBV3-1,TGTGCCAGCAGCCCCGGGCCAGGCGGCAAAAACATTCAGTACTTC,CASSPGPGGKNIQYF
-,TRBJ2-5,16,-,TRBV5-5,TGTGCCAGCAGCTTCGGGCCCAGGGGCGAGGTGGAGACCCAGTACTTC,CASSFGPRGEVETQYF
-,TRBJ2-2,13,-,TRBV7-9,TGTGCCAGCAGCTGGGATGAGACCGGGGAGCTGTTTTTT,CASSWDETGELFF
-,TRBJ1-3,16,-,TRBV3-1,TGTGCCAGCAGCCAAACCGGGACGCCGTTAGGAAACACCATATATTTT,CASSQTGTPLGNTIYF
-,TRBJ1-5,13,-,TRBV7-9,TGTGCCAGCAGCTTAGGACCTTTTCAGCCCCAGCATTTT,CASSLGPFQPQHF
TRBD1,TRBJ2-2,18,-,TRBV7-3,TGTGCCAGCAGCTTATTCTCCGGGACAGCCATAAACACCGGGGAGCTGTTTTTT,CASSLFSGTAINTGELFF
-,TRBJ1-1,13,few,TRBV30,TGTGCCTGGAGACACCCCCAGGACACTGAAGCTTTCTTT,CAWRHPQDTEAFF
TRBD2,TRBJ2-7,14,-,TRBV9,TGTGCCAGCAGCGTAGGACTAGCGGTCTACGAGCAGTACTTC,CASSVGLAVYEQYF
-,TRBJ1-6,15,-,TRBV6-5,TGTGCCAGCAGTTTGGACCCGCTTCAGAGTTCACCCCTCCACTTT,CASSLDPLQSSPLHF
-,TRBJ1-2,14,-,TRBV5-1,TGCGCCAGCAGCTTGGACCACAGGGCGCCAGGCTACACCTTC,CASSLDHRAPGYTF